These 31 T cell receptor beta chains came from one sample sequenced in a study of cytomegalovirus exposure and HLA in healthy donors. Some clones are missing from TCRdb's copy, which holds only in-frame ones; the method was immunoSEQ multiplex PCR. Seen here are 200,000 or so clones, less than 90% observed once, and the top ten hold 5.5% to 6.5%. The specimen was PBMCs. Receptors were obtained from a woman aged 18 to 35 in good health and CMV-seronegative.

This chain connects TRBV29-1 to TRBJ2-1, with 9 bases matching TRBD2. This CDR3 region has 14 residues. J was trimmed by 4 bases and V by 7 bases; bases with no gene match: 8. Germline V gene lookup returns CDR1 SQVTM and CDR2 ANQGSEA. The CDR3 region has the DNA TGCAGCGCGGGGACTAGCACCCTATACAATGAGCAGTTCTTC. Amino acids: CSAGTSTLYNEQFF.

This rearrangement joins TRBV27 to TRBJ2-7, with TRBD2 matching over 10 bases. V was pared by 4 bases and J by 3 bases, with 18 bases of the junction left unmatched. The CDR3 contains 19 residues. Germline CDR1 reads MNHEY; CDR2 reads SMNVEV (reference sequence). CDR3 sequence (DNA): TGTGCCAGCAGTTATCGGGACAGAGGACTAGCGGAGGGCCTCTACGAGCAGTACTTC. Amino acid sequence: CASSYRDRGLAEGLYEQYF.

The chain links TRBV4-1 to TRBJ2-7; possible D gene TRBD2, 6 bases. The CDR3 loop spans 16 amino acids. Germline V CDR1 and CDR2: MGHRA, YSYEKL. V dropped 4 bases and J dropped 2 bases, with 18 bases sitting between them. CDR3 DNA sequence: TGCGCCAGCAGCCCTCCTCGGGGGACGGGAACCTACGAGCAGTACTTC. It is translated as CASSPPRGTGTYEQYF.

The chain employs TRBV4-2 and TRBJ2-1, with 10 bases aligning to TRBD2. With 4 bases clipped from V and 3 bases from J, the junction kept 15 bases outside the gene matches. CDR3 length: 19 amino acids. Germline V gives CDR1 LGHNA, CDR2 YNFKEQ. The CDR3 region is CASSRHEGSGGANYNEQFF. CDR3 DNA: TGTGCCAGCAGCCGCCACGAGGGCAGCGGGGGGGCAAACTACAATGAGCAGTTCTTC.

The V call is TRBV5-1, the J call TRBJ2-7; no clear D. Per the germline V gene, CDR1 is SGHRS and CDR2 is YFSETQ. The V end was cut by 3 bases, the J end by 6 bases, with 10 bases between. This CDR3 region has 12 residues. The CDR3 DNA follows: TGCGCCAGCAGCTCCTTAACCGGCGAGCAGTACTTC. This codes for CASSSLTGEQYF.

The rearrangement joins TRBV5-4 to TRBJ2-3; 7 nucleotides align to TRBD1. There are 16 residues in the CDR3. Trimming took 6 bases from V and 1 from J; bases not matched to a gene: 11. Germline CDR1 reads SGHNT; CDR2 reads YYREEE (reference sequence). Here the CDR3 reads CASTPKTGNGTDTQYF. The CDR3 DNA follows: TGTGCCAGCACCCCTAAGACAGGGAATGGCACAGATACGCAGTATTTT.

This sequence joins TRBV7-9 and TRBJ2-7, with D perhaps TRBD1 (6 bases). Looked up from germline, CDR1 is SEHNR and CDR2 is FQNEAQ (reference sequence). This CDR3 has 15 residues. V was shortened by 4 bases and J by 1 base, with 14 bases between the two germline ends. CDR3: CASSYQGSSSYEQYF. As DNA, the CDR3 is TGTGCCAGCAGCTATCAGGGGTCCTCTTCCTACGAGCAGTACTTC. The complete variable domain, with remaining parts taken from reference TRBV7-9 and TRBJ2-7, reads DTGVSQNPRHKITKRGQNVTFRCDPISEHNRLYWYRQTLGQGPEFLTYFQNEAQLEKSRLLSDRFSAERPKGSFSTLEIQRTEQGDSAMYLCASSYQGSSSYEQYFGPGTRLTVT.

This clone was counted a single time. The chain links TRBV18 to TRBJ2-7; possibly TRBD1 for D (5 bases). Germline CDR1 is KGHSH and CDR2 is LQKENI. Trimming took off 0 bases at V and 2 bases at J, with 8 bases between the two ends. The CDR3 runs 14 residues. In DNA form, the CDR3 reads TGTGCCAGCTCACCACCCTCAGGGCCCTACGAGCAGTACTTC. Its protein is CASSPPSGPYEQYF.

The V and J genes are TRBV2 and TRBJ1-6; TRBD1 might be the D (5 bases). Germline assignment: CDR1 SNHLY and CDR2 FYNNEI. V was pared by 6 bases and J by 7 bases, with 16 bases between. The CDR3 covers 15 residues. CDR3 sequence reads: CASSSSGTSNSPLHF. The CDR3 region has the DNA TGTGCCAGCAGCTCCTCCGGGACCTCAAATTCACCCCTCCACTTT.

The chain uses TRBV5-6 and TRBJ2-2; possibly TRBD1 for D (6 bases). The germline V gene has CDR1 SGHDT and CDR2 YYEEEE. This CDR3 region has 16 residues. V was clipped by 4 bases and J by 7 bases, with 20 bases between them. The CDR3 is CASSLTTGIGRGELFF. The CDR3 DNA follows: TGTGCCAGCAGCCTAACCACAGGGATTGGGCGCGGGGAGCTGTTTTTT.

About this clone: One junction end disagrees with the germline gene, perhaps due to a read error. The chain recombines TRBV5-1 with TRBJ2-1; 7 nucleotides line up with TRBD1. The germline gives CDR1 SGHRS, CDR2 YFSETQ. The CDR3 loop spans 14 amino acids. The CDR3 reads CASSPGQTYSEQFF. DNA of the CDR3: TGCGCCAGCAGCCCGGGACAGACCTACAGTGAGCAGTTCTTC. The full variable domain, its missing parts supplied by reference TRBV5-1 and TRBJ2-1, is KAGVTQTPRYLIKTRGQQVTLSCSPISGHRSVSWYQQTPGQGLQFLFEYFSETQRNKGNFPGRFSGRQFSNSRSEMNVSTLELGDSALYLCASSPGQTYSEQFFGPGTRLTVL.

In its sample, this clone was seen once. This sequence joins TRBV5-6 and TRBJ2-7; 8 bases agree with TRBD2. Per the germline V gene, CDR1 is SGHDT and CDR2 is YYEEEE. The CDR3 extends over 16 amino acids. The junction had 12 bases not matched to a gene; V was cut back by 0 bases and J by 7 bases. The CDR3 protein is CASSLGAGAPSEEQYF. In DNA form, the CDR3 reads TGTGCCAGCAGCTTGGGAGCGGGAGCGCCCTCGGAAGAGCAGTACTTC.

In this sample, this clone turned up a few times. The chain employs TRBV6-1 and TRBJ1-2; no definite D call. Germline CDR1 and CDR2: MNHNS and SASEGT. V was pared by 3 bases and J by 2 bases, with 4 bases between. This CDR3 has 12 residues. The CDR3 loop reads CASSERNYGYTF. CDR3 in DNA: TGTGCCAGCAGTGAGAGAAACTATGGCTACACCTTC.

CDR3 DNA: TGCGCCAGCAGCTTTGCTTCGGGCCGCACAGATACGCAGTATTTT. Its protein product is CASSFASGRTDTQYF. The genes are TRBV5-1 and TRBJ2-3; D remains unclear. This CDR3 spans 15 amino acids. Germline CDR1 SGHRS, CDR2 YFSETQ. V lost 2 bases to trimming and J lost 1 base, with 11 bases between them. Full variable domain (remainder filled in from reference TRBV5-1 and TRBJ2-3): KAGVTQTPRYLIKTRGQQVTLSCSPISGHRSVSWYQQTPGQGLQFLFEYFSETQRNKGNFPGRFSGRQFSNSRSEMNVSTLELGDSALYLCASSFASGRTDTQYFGPGTRLTVL.

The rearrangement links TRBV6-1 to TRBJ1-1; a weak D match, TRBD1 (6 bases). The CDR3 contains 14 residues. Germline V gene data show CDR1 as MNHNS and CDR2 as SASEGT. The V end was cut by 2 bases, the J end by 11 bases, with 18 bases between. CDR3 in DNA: TGTGCCAGCAGTGAAAGGGGGGGCAGGTCCCCCGCTTTCTTT. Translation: CASSERGGRSPAFF.

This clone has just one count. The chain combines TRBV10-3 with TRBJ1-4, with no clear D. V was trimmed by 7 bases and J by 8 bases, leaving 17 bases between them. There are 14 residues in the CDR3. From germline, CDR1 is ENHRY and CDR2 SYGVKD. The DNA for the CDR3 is TGTGCCATCAATGGGTCCTTCTCGAACGAAAAACTGTTTTTT. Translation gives CAINGSFSNEKLFF.

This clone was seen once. CDR3 DNA sequence: TGCGCCAGCAGTCAGGGTACAACTAATGAAAAACTGTTTTTT. As protein: CASSQGTTNEKLFF. The V gene is TRBV5-1, the J gene TRBJ1-4; D might be TRBD1 (5 bases). This CDR3 spans 14 amino acids. The germline CDR1 and CDR2 sequences are SGHRS and YFSETQ. Trimming cost V 5 bases and J 0 bases, with 8 bases left between them.

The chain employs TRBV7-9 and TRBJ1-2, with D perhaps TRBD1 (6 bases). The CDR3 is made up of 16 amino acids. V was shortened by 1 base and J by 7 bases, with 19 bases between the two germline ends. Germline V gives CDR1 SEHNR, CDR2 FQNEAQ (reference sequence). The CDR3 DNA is TGTGCCAGCAGCTTAGTAACGGCAGGGGTCGGTCGTGGCTACACCTTC. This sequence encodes CASSLVTAGVGRGYTF.

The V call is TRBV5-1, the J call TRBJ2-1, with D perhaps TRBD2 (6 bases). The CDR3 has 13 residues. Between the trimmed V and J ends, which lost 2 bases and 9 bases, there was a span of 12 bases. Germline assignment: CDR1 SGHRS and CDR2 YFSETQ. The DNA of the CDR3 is TGCGCCAGCAGCTTCGCCGAGGAGGGTGAGCAGTTCTTC. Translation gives CASSFAEEGEQFF.

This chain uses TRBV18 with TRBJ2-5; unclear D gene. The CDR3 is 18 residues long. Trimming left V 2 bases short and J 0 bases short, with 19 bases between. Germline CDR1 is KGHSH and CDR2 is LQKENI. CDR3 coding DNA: TGTGCCAGCTCACCAGTCGGCATTCCAACTTCGTACCAAGAGACCCAGTACTTC. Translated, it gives CASSPVGIPTSYQETQYF.

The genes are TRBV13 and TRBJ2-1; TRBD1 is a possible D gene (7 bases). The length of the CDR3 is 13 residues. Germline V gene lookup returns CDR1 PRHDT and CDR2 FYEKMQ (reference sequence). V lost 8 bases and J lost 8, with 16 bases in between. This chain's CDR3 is CASQGGEGDEQFF. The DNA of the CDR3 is TGTGCCAGCCAGGGGGGAGAAGGGGATGAGCAGTTCTTC.

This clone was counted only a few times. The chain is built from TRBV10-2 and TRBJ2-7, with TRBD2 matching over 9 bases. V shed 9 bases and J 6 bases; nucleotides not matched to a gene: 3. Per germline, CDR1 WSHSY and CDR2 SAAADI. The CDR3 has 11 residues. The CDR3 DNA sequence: TGCGCCAGTCGGCGGGGGGGCGAGCAGTACTTC. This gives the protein CASRRGGEQYF.

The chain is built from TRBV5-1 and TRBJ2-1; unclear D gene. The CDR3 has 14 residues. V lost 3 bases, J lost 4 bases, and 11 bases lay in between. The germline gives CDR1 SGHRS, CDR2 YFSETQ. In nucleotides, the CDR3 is TGCGCCAGCAGCTCCCACCAAGATTACAATGAGCAGTTCTTC. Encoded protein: CASSSHQDYNEQFF.

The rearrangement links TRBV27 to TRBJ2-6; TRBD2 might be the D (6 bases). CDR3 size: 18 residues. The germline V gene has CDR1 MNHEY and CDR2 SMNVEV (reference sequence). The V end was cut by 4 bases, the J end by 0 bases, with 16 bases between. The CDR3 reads CASSSQPGLNSGANVLTF. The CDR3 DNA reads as TGTGCCAGCAGTTCCCAGCCGGGACTGAACTCTGGGGCCAACGTCCTGACTTTC. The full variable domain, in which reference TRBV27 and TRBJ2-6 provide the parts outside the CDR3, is EAQVTQNPRYLITVTGKKLTVTCSQNMNHEYMSWYRQDPGLGLRQIYYSMNVEVTDKGDVPEGYKVSRKEKRNFPLILESPSPNQTSLYFCASSSQPGLNSGANVLTFGAGSRLTVL.

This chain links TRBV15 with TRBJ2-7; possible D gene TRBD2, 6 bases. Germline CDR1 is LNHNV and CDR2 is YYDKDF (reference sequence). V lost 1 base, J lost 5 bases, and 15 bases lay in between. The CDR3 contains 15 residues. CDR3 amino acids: CATSRAQGRIHEQYF. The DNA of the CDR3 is TGTGCCACCAGCAGAGCCCAAGGGAGGATCCACGAGCAGTACTTC.

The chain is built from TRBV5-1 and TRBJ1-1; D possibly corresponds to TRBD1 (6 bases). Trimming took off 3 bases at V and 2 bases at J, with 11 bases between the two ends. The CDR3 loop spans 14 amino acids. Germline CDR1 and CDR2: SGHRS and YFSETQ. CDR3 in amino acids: CASSSAGANTEAFF. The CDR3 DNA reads TGCGCCAGCAGCTCTGCGGGGGCCAACACTGAAGCTTTCTTT.

CDR3 loop: CATQQARQGGNSPLHF. CDR3 sequence (DNA): TGTGCCACCCAGCAGGCCAGACAAGGGGGTAATTCACCCCTCCACTTT. The chain joins TRBV2 to TRBJ1-6; weak D call: TRBD1 (6 bases). The length of the CDR3 is 16 residues. V was trimmed by 10 bases and J by 6 bases, leaving 22 bases between them. Germline CDR1 and CDR2: SNHLY and FYNNEI.

CDR3 protein: CASSAIFGRAKNIQYF. CDR3 coding DNA: TGTGCCAGCAGTGCAATTTTCGGCAGGGCCAAAAACATTCAGTACTTC. The rearrangement uses TRBV27 and TRBJ2-4; D is unclear. Germline values: CDR1 MNHEY, CDR2 SMNVEV (reference sequence). V lost 5 bases to trimming and J lost 1 base, with 15 bases between them. The CDR3 consists of 16 residues.

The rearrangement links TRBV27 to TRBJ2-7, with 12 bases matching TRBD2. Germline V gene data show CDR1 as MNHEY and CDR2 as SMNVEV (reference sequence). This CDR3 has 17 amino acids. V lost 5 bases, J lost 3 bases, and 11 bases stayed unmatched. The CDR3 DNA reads TGTGCCAGCAGTGGCGGGGGCCTAGCGGGAGGGATCTACGAGCAGTACTTC. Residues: CASSGGGLAGGIYEQYF.

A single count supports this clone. The CDR3, as DNA: TGTGCCAGCAAAAGGACTAGCGGGAAGGTTTACGAGCAGTACTTC. It yields the protein CASKRTSGKVYEQYF. V and J are TRBV6-5 and TRBJ2-7; 12 nucleotides line up with TRBD2. This CDR3 has 15 amino acids. Germline loops: CDR1 MNHEY, CDR2 SVGAGI. After removal of 7 bases from V and 4 bases from J, the junction contained 8 bases not matched to a gene.

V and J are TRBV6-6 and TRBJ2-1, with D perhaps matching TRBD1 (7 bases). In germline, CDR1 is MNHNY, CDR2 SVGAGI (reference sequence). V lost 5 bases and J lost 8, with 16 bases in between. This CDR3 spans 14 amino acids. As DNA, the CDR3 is TGTGCCAGCAGTCCGTATCTCAGGGGGGATGAGCAGTTCTTC. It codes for CASSPYLRGDEQFF.